The source of this T cell receptor beta chain is a study of technical replicates of blood from several donors. This CDR3 has 11 amino acids. Germline-derived CDR1 and CDR2 are DFQATT and SNEGSKA (reference sequence). Between the trimmed V and J ends, which lost 8 bases and 2 bases, there was a span of 9 bases. Repertoires were generated with immunoSEQ multiplex PCR, while TCRdb's copy carries only in-frame clones and drops some. Of 64,000 or so clones in the sample, nearly 98% were seen once. Input material: T cells isolated from PBMCs. The chain combines TRBV20-1 with TRBJ1-1, with no clear D. The clonotype comes from a human donor in good health. CDR3 region: CSFESNTEAFF. CDR3 bases: TGCAGTTTTGAGAGTAACACTGAAGCTTTCTTT.